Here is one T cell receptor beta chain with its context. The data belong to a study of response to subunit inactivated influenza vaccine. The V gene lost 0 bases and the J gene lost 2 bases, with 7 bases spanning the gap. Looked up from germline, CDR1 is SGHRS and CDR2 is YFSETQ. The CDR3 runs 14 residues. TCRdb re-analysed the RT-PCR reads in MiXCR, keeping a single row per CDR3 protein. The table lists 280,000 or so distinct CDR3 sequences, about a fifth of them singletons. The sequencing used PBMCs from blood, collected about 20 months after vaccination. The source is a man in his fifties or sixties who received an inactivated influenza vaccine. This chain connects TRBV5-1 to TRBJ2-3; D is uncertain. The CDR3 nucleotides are TGCGCCAGCAGCTTGGACAGATCCACAGATACGCAGTATTTT. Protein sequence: CASSLDRSTDTQYF.